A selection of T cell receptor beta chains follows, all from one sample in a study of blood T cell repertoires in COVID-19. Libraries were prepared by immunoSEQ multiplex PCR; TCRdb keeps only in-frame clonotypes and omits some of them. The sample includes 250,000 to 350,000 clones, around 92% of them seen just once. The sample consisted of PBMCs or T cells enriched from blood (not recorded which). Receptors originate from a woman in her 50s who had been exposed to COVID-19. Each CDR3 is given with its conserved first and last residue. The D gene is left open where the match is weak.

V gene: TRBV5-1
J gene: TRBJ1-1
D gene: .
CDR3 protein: CASSFGGGNTEAFF
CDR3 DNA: TGCGCCAGCAGCTTCGGGGGAGGGAACACTGAAGCTTTCTTT

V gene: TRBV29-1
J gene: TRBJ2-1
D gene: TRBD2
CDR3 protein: CSVGLAGGPSSYNEQFF
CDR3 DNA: TGCAGCGTTGGCCTAGCGGGGGGTCCAAGCTCCTACAATGAGCAGTTCTTC

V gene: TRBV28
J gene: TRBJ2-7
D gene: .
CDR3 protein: CASSLRGLGVEQYF
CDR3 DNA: TGTGCCAGCAGTTTAAGGGGGTTGGGGGTCGAGCAGTACTTC

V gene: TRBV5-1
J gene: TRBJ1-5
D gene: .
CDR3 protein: CASSPGGLGSNQPQHF
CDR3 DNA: TGCGCCAGCAGCCCGGGGGGATTAGGTAGCAATCAGCCCCAGCATTTT

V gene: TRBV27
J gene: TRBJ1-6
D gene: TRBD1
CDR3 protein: CASSPGRTGLGSPLHF
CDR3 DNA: TGTGCCAGCAGCCCCGGGCGGACAGGGCTCGGCTCACCCCTCCACTTT

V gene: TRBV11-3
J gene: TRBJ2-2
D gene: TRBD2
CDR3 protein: CASSSRTGLAPQELFF
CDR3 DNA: TGTGCCAGCAGCTCAAGAACGGGACTAGCTCCGCAGGAGCTGTTTTTT

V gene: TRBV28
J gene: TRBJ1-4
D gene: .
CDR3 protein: CASSLFEKEKLFF
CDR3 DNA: TGTGCCAGCAGTTTATTTGAGAAGGAAAAACTGTTTTTT

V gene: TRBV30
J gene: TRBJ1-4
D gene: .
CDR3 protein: CAWSVRLIPGNEKLFF
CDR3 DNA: TGTGCCTGGAGTGTAAGATTAATTCCGGGGAATGAAAAACTGTTTTTT

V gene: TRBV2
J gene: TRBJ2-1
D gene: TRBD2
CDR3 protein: CASRRLAGNYNEQFF
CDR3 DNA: TGTGCCAGCAGAAGACTAGCGGGGAACTACAATGAGCAGTTCTTC

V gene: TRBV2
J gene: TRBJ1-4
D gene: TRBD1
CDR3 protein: CASAGQGNEKLFF
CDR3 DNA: TGTGCCAGTGCAGGACAGGGGAATGAAAAACTGTTTTTT

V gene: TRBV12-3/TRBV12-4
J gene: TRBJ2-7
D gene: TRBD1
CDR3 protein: CASSLTNRGEQYF
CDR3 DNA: TGTGCCAGCAGTTTAACCAACAGGGGCGAGCAGTACTTC

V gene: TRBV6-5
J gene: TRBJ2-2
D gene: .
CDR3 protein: CASSQYQGNTGELFF
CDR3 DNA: TGTGCCAGCAGTCAGTATCAGGGGAACACCGGGGAGCTGTTTTTT

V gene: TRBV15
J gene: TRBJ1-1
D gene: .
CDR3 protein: CATSPGNTEAFF
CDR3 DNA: TGTGCCACCAGCCCCGGGAACACTGAAGCTTTCTTT

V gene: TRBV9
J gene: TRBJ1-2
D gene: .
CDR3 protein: CASSVVGGPYGYTF
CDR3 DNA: TGTGCCAGCAGCGTAGTGGGAGGGCCTTATGGCTACACCTTC

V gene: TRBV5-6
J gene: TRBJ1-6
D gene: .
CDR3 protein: CASSLLAARDYNSPLHF
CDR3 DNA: TGTGCCAGCAGCTTGTTGGCAGCGAGAGATTATAATTCACCCCTCCACTTT

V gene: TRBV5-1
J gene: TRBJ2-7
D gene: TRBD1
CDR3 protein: CASSPGQGLMSEQYF
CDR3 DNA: TGCGCCAGCAGCCCCGGACAGGGTTTAATGTCCGAGCAGTACTTC

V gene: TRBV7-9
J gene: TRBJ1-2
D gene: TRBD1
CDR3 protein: CASSLGSSNRGYGYTF
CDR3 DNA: TGTGCCAGCAGCTTAGGTTCCTCGAACAGGGGCTATGGCTACACCTTC

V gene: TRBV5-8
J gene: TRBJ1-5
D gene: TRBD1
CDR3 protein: CASRKNRQGYQPQHF
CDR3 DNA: TGTGCCAGCAGGAAAAATCGACAGGGGTACCAGCCCCAGCATTTT

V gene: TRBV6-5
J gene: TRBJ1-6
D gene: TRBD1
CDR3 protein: CASSYAGQAVNSPLHF
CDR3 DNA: TGTGCCAGCAGTTACGCCGGACAGGCAGTGAATTCACCCCTCCACTTT

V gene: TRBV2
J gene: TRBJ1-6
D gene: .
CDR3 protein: CASSEAYAEYNSPLHF
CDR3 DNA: TGTGCCAGCAGTGAAGCGTACGCGGAGTATAATTCACCCCTCCACTTT

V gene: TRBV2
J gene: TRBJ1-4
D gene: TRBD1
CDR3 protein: CASSGQGLSDEKLFF
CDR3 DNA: TGTGCCAGCAGTGGACAGGGGCTCAGCGATGAAAAACTGTTTTTT

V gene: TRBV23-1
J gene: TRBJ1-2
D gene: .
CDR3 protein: CASRKLSNYGYTF
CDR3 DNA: TGCGCCAGCAGAAAGCTATCGAACTATGGCTACACCTTC

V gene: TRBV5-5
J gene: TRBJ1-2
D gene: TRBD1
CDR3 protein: CASSLTDRGIDGYTF
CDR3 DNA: TGTGCCAGCAGCTTGACGGACAGGGGAATCGATGGCTACACCTTC

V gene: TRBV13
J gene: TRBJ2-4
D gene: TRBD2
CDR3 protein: CASSPNSGGHPSNIQYF
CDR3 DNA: TGTGCCAGCAGCCCCAATAGCGGGGGGCACCCCTCAAACATTCAGTACTTC

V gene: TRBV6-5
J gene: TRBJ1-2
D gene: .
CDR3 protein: CASSHPGTRFYGYTF
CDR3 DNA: TGTGCCAGCAGTCACCCCGGGACAAGGTTCTATGGCTACACCTTC

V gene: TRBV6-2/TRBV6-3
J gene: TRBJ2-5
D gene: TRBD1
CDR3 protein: CASRYPGQGSQETQYF
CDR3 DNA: TGTGCCAGCAGGTACCCGGGACAGGGGTCCCAAGAGACCCAGTACTTC

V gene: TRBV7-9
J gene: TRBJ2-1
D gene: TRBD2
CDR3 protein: CASSLEGGGGAHEQFF
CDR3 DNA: TGTGCCAGCAGCTTAGAAGGTGGCGGGGGGGCCCATGAGCAGTTCTTC

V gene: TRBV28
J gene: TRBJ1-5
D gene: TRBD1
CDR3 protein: CASRPSGGVNQPQHF
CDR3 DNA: TGTGCCAGCAGGCCTTCAGGGGGAGTAAATCAGCCCCAGCATTTT

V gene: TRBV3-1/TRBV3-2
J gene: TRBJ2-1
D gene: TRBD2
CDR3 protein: CASSHSGLAESSYNEQFF
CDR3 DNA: TGTGCCAGCAGCCATTCCGGACTAGCGGAGAGCTCCTACAATGAGCAGTTCTTC

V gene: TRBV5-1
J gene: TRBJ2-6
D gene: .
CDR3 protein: CASNAGSGANVLTF
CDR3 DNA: TGCGCCAGCAATGCAGGGTCTGGGGCCAACGTCCTGACTTTC

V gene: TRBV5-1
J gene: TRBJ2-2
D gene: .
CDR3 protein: CASSPTVNTGELFF
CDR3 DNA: TGCGCCAGCAGCCCGACAGTCAACACCGGGGAGCTGTTTTTT

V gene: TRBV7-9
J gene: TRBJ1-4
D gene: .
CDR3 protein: CASSLRDKYEKLFF
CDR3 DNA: TGTGCCAGCAGCTTAAGGGACAAATACGAAAAACTGTTTTTT

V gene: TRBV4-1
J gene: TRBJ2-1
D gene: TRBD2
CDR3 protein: CASSQSGGYNEQFF
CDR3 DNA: TGCGCCAGCAGCCAAAGCGGGGGTTACAATGAGCAGTTCTTC

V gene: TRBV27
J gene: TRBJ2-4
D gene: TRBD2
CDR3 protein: CASSLSGGTFQYF
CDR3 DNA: TGTGCCAGCAGTTTATCCGGGGGGACTTTTCAGTACTTC

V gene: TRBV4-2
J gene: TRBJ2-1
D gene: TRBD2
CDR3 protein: CASSPSGGAWIEQFF
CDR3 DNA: TGTGCCAGCAGCCCCAGCGGGGGGGCCTGGATTGAGCAGTTCTTC

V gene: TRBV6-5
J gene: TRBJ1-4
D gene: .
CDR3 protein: CASSSTGLSGEKLFF
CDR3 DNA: TGTGCCAGCAGCTCCACCGGACTCAGCGGGGAAAAACTGTTTTTT